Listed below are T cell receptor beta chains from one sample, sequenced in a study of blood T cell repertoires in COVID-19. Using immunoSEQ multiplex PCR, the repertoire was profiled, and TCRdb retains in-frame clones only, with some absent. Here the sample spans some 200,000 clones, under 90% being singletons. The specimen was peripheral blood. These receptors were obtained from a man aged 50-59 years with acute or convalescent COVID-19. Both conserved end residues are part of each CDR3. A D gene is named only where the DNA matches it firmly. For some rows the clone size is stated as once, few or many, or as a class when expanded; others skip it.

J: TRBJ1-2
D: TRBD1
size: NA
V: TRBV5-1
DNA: TGCGCCAGCAGCCCCACCTCCGGGACAGATGTTATCTATGGCTACACCTTC
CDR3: CASSPTSGTDVIYGYTF

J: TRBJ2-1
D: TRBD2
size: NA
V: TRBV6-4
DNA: TGTGCCAGCAGTGACAGAGGACTAGCGAGGAATGAGCAGTTCTTC
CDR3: CASSDRGLARNEQFF

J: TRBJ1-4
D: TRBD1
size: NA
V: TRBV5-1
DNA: TGCGCCAGCAGCGAATGGACAGGGGGCGGTGAAAAACTGTTTTTT
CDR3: CASSEWTGGGEKLFF

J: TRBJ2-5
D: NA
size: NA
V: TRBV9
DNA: TGTGCCAGCAGCGCCAGCTCCAGGGGCCTGTTCGGTGGGACCCAGTACTTC
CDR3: CASSASSRGLFGGTQYF

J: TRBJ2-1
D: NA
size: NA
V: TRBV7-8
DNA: TGTGCCAGCTGCCTACTGGGAGCGGTGTACAATGAGCAGTTCTTC
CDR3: CASCLLGAVYNEQFF

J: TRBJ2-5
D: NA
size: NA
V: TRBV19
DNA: TGTGCCAGTAGTATACAGGGGCGACGGGAGACCCAGTACTTC
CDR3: CASSIQGRRETQYF

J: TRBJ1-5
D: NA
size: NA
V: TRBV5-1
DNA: TGCGCCAGCAGCTTGGGTGTTGGGGAGGAGCCCCAGCATTTT
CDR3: CASSLGVGEEPQHF

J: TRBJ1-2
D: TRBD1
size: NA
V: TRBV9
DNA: TGTGCCAGCAGCGTAGAAAGGACAGGGAGAGGCTACACCTTC
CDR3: CASSVERTGRGYTF

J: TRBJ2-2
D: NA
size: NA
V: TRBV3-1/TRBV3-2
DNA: TGTGCCAGCAGCCAAGTTGTGGGGGGTCACGGGGAGCTGTTTTTT
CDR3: CASSQVVGGHGELFF

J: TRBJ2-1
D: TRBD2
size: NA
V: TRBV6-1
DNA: TGTGCCAGCAGTGAACAGGCGGGGGGGTCCCCTAGCAATGAGCAGTTCTTC
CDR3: CASSEQAGGSPSNEQFF

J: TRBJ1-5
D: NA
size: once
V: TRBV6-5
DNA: TGTGCCAGCAGTTACTCGATGCGGGGTCCCCAGCATTTT
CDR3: CASSYSMRGPQHF

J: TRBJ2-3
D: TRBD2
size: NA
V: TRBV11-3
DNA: TGTGCCAGCAGCTTAGAGCCCCCTAGCGGGGGGACCCTCACAGATACGCAGTATTTT
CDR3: CASSLEPPSGGTLTDTQYF